This is a list of T cell receptor beta chains from one sample in a study of cytomegalovirus exposure and HLA in healthy donors. TCRdb's table, derived via immunoSEQ multiplex PCR, lists solely in-frame clones and lacks some. The sample holds about 150,000 clones; approximately 75% are singletons and the top ten take less than 3.5%. Source material: PBMCs. Receptors originate from a man aged 18 to 30 in good health and CMV-seronegative. Both conserved end residues are part of each CDR3. The D gene is left open where the match is weak. A row's size may be missing; if present it is once, few, many or a size class.

>NA|TRBV5-4|NA|TRBJ1-2
CASSLAFRQVENGYTF
TGTGCCAGCAGCTTGGCCTTTCGGCAGGTGGAAAATGGCTACACCTTC
>TRBD2|TRBV10-1|NA|TRBJ2-5
CASRGFYLAGGYQETQYF
TGCGCCAGCAGGGGGTTTTATCTAGCGGGGGGTTACCAAGAGACCCAGTACTTC
>TRBD1|TRBV6-1|NA|TRBJ1-3
CASSSSGQARNTIYF
TGTGCCAGCAGCTCCTCTGGACAGGCCAGAAACACCATATATTTT
>TRBD1|TRBV14|NA|TRBJ1-1
CASSPARGLWTEAFF
TGTGCCAGCAGCCCAGCCAGGGGGCTTTGGACTGAAGCTTTCTTT
>TRBD2|TRBV6-5|NA|TRBJ2-5
CASSLTGGRETQYF
TGTGCCAGCAGTTTAACGGGGGGGCGGGAGACCCAGTACTTC
>NA|TRBV11-2|NA|TRBJ1-2
CATRDTMSGYGYTF
TGTGCCACCAGGGACACCATGAGTGGCTATGGCTACACCTTC
>NA|TRBV5-1|NA|TRBJ1-2
CASSLSPGNYGYTF
TGCGCCAGCAGCTTGTCGCCGGGAAATTATGGCTACACCTTC
>TRBD1|TRBV27|few|TRBJ1-2
CASTPGQGLGYTF
TGTGCCAGCACACCGGGACAGGGCCTCGGCTACACCTTC
>TRBD2|TRBV5-4|NA|TRBJ2-3
CASRDAGTSPLYTQYF
TGTGCCAGCAGGGATGCCGGGACTAGCCCCTTATATACGCAGTATTTT
>NA|TRBV5-6|once|TRBJ2-2
CASSGRGELFF
TGTGCCAGCAGCGGCAGAGGGGAGCTGTTTTTT
>NA|TRBV4-1|NA|TRBJ1-2
CASSNRVWRSGYTF
TGCGCCAGCAGTAACAGGGTGTGGCGGAGTGGCTACACCTTC
>TRBD1|TRBV6-5|NA|TRBJ2-7
CASSNRDRIYEQYF
TGTGCCAGCAGTAACCGGGACAGGATCTACGAGCAGTACTTC
>NA|TRBV28|few|TRBJ1-2
CATVLYGYTF
TGTGCCACCGTCCTTTATGGCTACACCTTC
>TRBD2|TRBV7-2|NA|TRBJ2-5
CASSWTSGGPQETQYF
TGTGCCAGCAGCTGGACTAGCGGGGGTCCCCAAGAGACCCAGTACTTC
>NA|TRBV5-1|NA|TRBJ1-1
CASSSGTGLSLTLEAFF
TGCGCCAGCAGCAGTGGCACAGGCCTGTCCTTAACACTGGAAGCTTTCTTT
>TRBD1|TRBV5-1|NA|TRBJ1-6
CASQGALNNSPLHF
TGCGCCAGTCAGGGGGCTCTCAATAATTCACCCCTCCACTTT
>TRBD1|TRBV4-1|few|TRBJ2-1
CASSQGLRTGGNEQFF
TGCGCCAGCAGCCAAGGTCTACGGACAGGGGGGAATGAGCAGTTCTTC
>NA|TRBV5-4|NA|TRBJ2-5
CASSTQGTRETQYF
TGTGCCAGCAGCACCCAGGGTACCAGGGAGACCCAGTACTTC
>TRBD1|TRBV5-1|NA|TRBJ2-1
CASSSRVGQGMWNEQFF
TGCGCCAGCAGCTCGCGCGTGGGACAGGGTATGTGGAATGAGCAGTTCTTC
>TRBD1|TRBV5-1|NA|TRBJ1-1
CASSSGQANTEAFF
TGCGCCAGCAGCTCGGGACAGGCCAACACTGAAGCTTTCTTT
>NA|TRBV15|NA|TRBJ1-2
CATSSAGLDYGYTF
TGTGCCACCAGCTCGGCAGGGTTAGACTATGGCTACACCTTC
>NA|TRBV15|NA|TRBJ1-5
CATSRAPGRNQPQHF
TGTGCCACCAGCAGAGCCCCGGGAAGAAATCAGCCCCAGCATTTT
>NA|TRBV5-1|NA|TRBJ1-1
CASSHGSLNTEAFF
TGCGCCAGCAGCCATGGCTCCCTCAACACTGAAGCTTTCTTT
>NA|TRBV6-1|NA|TRBJ1-5
CASSESPQAPSNQPQHF
TGTGCCAGCAGTGAATCCCCCCAGGCCCCTAGCAATCAGCCCCAGCATTTT
>NA|TRBV5-6|NA|TRBJ2-1
CASSRLGSYNEQFF
TGTGCCAGCAGCCGCCTAGGCTCCTACAATGAGCAGTTCTTC
>NA|TRBV4-3|NA|TRBJ2-1
CASSQDLAQLNEQFF
TGCGCCAGCAGCCAAGATCTAGCGCAGCTGAATGAGCAGTTCTTC
>TRBD2|TRBV30|NA|TRBJ2-3
CAWSGLPSGPTDTQYF
TGTGCCTGGAGTGGCCTCCCTAGCGGTCCGACAGATACGCAGTATTTT
>TRBD1|TRBV5-6|NA|TRBJ1-4
CASSLDRVNEKLFF
TGTGCCAGCAGCCTAGACAGGGTGAATGAAAAACTGTTTTTT
>TRBD1|TRBV27|NA|TRBJ1-1
CASRDRQGAKNTEAFF
TGTGCCAGCAGGGACCGACAGGGGGCTAAGAACACTGAAGCTTTCTTT
>NA|TRBV4-2|NA|TRBJ1-5
CASSYLGTQEPQHF
TGTGCCAGCAGCTATTTAGGGACACAAGAGCCCCAGCATTTT
>NA|TRBV2|NA|TRBJ1-1
CASTGNTEAFF
TGTGCCAGCACCGGGAACACTGAAGCTTTCTTT
>TRBD2|TRBV5-1|once|TRBJ2-5
CASSALAGGVETQYF
TGCGCCAGCAGCGCACTAGCGGGGGGAGTTGAGACCCAGTACTTC
>TRBD1|TRBV5-4|NA|TRBJ2-3
CASSWDRTDTQYF
TGTGCCAGCAGCTGGGACAGGACAGATACGCAGTATTTT
>NA|TRBV11-2|NA|TRBJ1-3
CASSPWTAENTIYF
TGTGCCAGCAGCCCCTGGACAGCGGAAAACACCATATATTTT
>TRBD2|TRBV25-1|NA|TRBJ2-1
CASSDSGGGPISYNEQFF
TGTGCCAGCAGTGATTCGGGCGGGGGGCCCATCTCCTACAATGAGCAGTTCTTC
>TRBD2|TRBV5-1|NA|TRBJ2-1
CASSEGTSGGLGINEQFF
TGCGCCAGCAGCGAAGGGACTAGCGGGGGTTTGGGAATCAATGAGCAGTTCTTC
>TRBD2|TRBV9|NA|TRBJ2-3
CASSVGLAGGLTDTQYF
TGTGCCAGCAGCGTAGGCCTAGCGGGGGGCCTCACAGATACGCAGTATTTT
>NA|TRBV9|NA|TRBJ2-3
CASSVGQGSTDTQYF
TGTGCCAGCAGCGTAGGCCAGGGGAGCACAGATACGCAGTATTTT
>NA|TRBV18|once|TRBJ2-3
CASSPSTDTQYF
TGTGCCAGCTCCCCGAGCACAGATACGCAGTATTTT
>TRBD2|TRBV7-9|NA|TRBJ2-2
CASSLGLAGASTGELFF
TGTGCCAGCAGCTTAGGGCTAGCGGGGGCCTCCACCGGGGAGCTGTTTTTT
>NA|TRBV6-1|NA|TRBJ2-5
CASRTGTETQYF
TGTGCCAGCCGCACAGGGACGGAGACCCAGTACTTC
>TRBD2|TRBV19|NA|TRBJ2-1
CASTRLAGGLGEQFF
TGTGCCAGTACCCGACTAGCGGGGGGCTTGGGTGAGCAGTTCTTC
>NA|TRBV5-5|NA|TRBJ2-3
CASRGWGEGDTQYF
TGTGCCAGCAGGGGGTGGGGGGAAGGAGATACGCAGTATTTT
>TRBD1|TRBV5-4|few|TRBJ1-4
CASSRTAGGLNEKLFF
TGTGCCAGCAGCCGGACGGCAGGGGGCCTTAATGAAAAACTGTTTTTT
>NA|TRBV7-2|NA|TRBJ2-2
CASSVGGGAKTGELFF
TGTGCCAGCAGCGTGGGGGGGGGCGCGAAAACCGGGGAGCTGTTTTTT
>NA|TRBV28|NA|TRBJ1-3
CASSLWRQGSGNTIYF
TGTGCCAGCAGTTTATGGAGGCAGGGTTCAGGAAACACCATATATTTT
>NA|TRBV6-6|NA|TRBJ2-1
CASSYSNGGGEQFF
TGTGCCAGCAGTTACTCGAACGGGGGAGGTGAGCAGTTCTTC